Sequencing of this T cell receptor beta chain was carried out in a study of cytomegalovirus exposure and HLA in healthy donors. This PCR relied on a set of 60 Vbeta primers and 13 Jbeta primers. Repertoires were generated with immunoSEQ multiplex PCR, while TCRdb's copy carries only in-frame clones and drops some. The repertoire includes about 110,000 clones, under 85% of them detected once, and roughly 2.1% sits in the top ten. From germline, CDR1 is SNHLY and CDR2 FYNNEI. After removal of 11 bases from V and 0 bases from J, the junction contained 6 bases not matched to a gene. The length of the CDR3 is 15 residues.

The TCR sequence derives from a man between 25 and 39 years old in good health and CMV-seronegative. The chain links TRBV2 to TRBJ1-6, with 8 bases matching TRBD1. The sequenced material came from PBMCs. The CDR3 region is CASRDRSSYNSPLHF. The CDR3, as DNA: TGTGCCTCCCGGGACAGGAGCTCCTATAATTCACCCCTCCACTTT.